The 2 T cell receptor beta chains below come from one sample, sequenced in a study of monozygotic twins with inflammatory bowel disease. TCRdb reprocessed the 5' RACE reads and keeps a single row for each CDR3 protein, giving no DNA. The sample shows nearly 450,000 distinct CDR3 sequences, and around 2.4% sits with its ten largest clones. The source material was blood. The origin of the receptors is a human donor with ulcerative colitis or Crohn's disease, or a healthy co-twin of an affected twin (not recorded which).

The V gene is TRBV19, the J gene TRBJ1-5. Per the germline V gene, CDR1 is LNHDA and CDR2 is SQIVND (reference sequence). This CDR3 spans 16 amino acids. CDR3 in amino acids: CASSGMGDYSNQPQHF. The full variable domain, completed using reference TRBV19 and TRBJ1-5, is DGGITQSPKYLFRKEGQNVTLSCEQNLNHDAMYWYRQDPGQGLRLIYYSQIVNDFQKGDIAEGYSVSREKKESFPLTVTSAQKNPTAFYLCASSGMGDYSNQPQHFGDGTRLSIL.

The chain employs TRBV6-2 or TRBV6-3 and TRBJ2-1; the D gene TCRdb calls, TRBD2, cannot be checked with no DNA. CDR1 and CDR2 (germline): MNHEY, SVGEGT. CDR3 size: 13 residues. CDR3: CASIKGGVGEQFF.